The clone carrying this T cell receptor (beta chain) has only a few counts. Antigen: not known. The record originates from a study of beta chain features in type 1 diabetes. The length of the CDR3 is 15 residues. The V and J ends lost 2 bases and 2 bases respectively, with 10 bases between them. Germline V gene sequence: CDR1 SGHTA, CDR2 FQGNSA. All of the isolated RNA was reverse transcribed, so expressed TCRB transcripts were sequenced. Sequencing was performed with immunoSEQ multiplex PCR; in TCRdb, only in-frame clones are kept and a portion is missing. Altogether 640,000 or so clones are present, roughly an eighth being singletons, with the ten largest covering approximately 0.022%. Sorting of CD4+ naive, central memory, regulatory and stem cell-like memory cells was performed via CD45RO/CCR7/CD25/CD127/CD95/CD27. The study, taken as a whole, reports: Researchers report that Type 1 diabetes patients had moderately but significantly shorter TCRB CDR3s across all four CD4+ subsets.

The TCR was taken from a man aged 18 to 29 with type 1 diabetes. The chain links TRBV7-2 to TRBJ1-5; weak D call: TRBD1 (5 bases). The specimen was naive CD4+ T cells from blood. CDR3 sequence: CASSLSPGGNQPQHF. CDR3 DNA: TGTGCCAGCAGCTTAAGTCCGGGGGGCAATCAGCCCCAGCATTTT.